The rows below give T cell receptor beta chains drawn from one sample of a study of cytomegalovirus exposure and HLA in healthy donors. The method was immunoSEQ multiplex PCR; TCRdb's version includes in-frame clones alone and lacks a portion of them. Of some 65,000 clones in the sample, 62% were seen once. Sequenced: PBMCs. These receptors came from a man aged 25-40 years in good health and CMV-seronegative. The CDR3 runs from the conserved cysteine through the conserved F or W. A D gene is named only where the DNA matches it firmly. The size field is filled for only some rows; it gives once, few, many or a size class.

v_call: TRBV5-1
d_call: NA
clone_size: NA
j_call: TRBJ1-2
cdr3_nt: TGCGCCAGCAGCTTGGACGGGTATGGCTACACCTTC
cdr3_aa: CASSLDGYGYTF

v_call: TRBV4-1
d_call: TRBD1
clone_size: few
j_call: TRBJ2-4
cdr3_nt: TGCGCCAGCAGCCAAGATGGTAGGGGGCGGGACATTCAGTACTTC
cdr3_aa: CASSQDGRGRDIQYF

v_call: TRBV28
d_call: NA
clone_size: few
j_call: TRBJ1-1
cdr3_nt: TGTGCCAGCACCCCCCTGACAGAAATGAACACTGAAGCTTTCTTT
cdr3_aa: CASTPLTEMNTEAFF

v_call: TRBV29-1
d_call: TRBD1
clone_size: NA
j_call: TRBJ2-4
cdr3_nt: TGCAGCGCCCGAACCTCCGGGACAGGGGGCGACCAGTACTTC
cdr3_aa: CSARTSGTGGDQYF

v_call: TRBV29-1
d_call: TRBD2
clone_size: NA
j_call: TRBJ2-3
cdr3_nt: TGCAGCGTTGAAGGGTCGCGGGGGGAGCCAGATACGCAGTATTTT
cdr3_aa: CSVEGSRGEPDTQYF

v_call: TRBV5-6
d_call: NA
clone_size: NA
j_call: TRBJ2-7
cdr3_nt: TGTGCCAGCAGCAGGAGGACAGACGAGCAGTACTTC
cdr3_aa: CASSRRTDEQYF

v_call: TRBV7-9
d_call: NA
clone_size: NA
j_call: TRBJ1-6
cdr3_nt: TGTGCCAGCAGCATAATACAGGGCGGCAATTCACCCCTCCACTTT
cdr3_aa: CASSIIQGGNSPLHF

v_call: TRBV7-9
d_call: TRBD1
clone_size: NA
j_call: TRBJ1-4
cdr3_nt: TGTGCCAGCAGACCGGGACAGGGGAATGAAAAACTGTTTTTT
cdr3_aa: CASRPGQGNEKLFF

v_call: TRBV30
d_call: TRBD2
clone_size: NA
j_call: TRBJ2-7
cdr3_nt: TGTGCCTGGAGTGTACGAGCGGGGGACTACGAGCAGTACTTC
cdr3_aa: CAWSVRAGDYEQYF

v_call: TRBV4-1
d_call: TRBD1
clone_size: NA
j_call: TRBJ1-5
cdr3_nt: TGCGCCAGCAGCCAGGGACAGATAGATCAGCCCCAGCATTTT
cdr3_aa: CASSQGQIDQPQHF

v_call: TRBV4-1
d_call: NA
clone_size: once
j_call: TRBJ1-2
cdr3_nt: TGCGCCAGCAGCCAAGTTGTGATTGAGTATGGCTACACCTTC
cdr3_aa: CASSQVVIEYGYTF

v_call: TRBV6-5
d_call: TRBD2
clone_size: few
j_call: TRBJ2-1
cdr3_nt: TGTGCCAGCAGTTCCCGAGCGGGGCGGCCCTACAATGAGCAGTTCTTC
cdr3_aa: CASSSRAGRPYNEQFF

v_call: TRBV6-6
d_call: TRBD1
clone_size: few
j_call: TRBJ2-6
cdr3_nt: TGTGCCAGCAGTTCACAGGGGGCGTCTGGGGCCAACGTCCTGACTTTC
cdr3_aa: CASSSQGASGANVLTF

v_call: TRBV7-8
d_call: TRBD2
clone_size: NA
j_call: TRBJ2-5
cdr3_nt: TGTGCCAGCAGCTTACTAAGCGGGGGGTTACAAGAGACCCAGTACTTC
cdr3_aa: CASSLLSGGLQETQYF

v_call: TRBV25-1
d_call: NA
clone_size: NA
j_call: TRBJ2-3
cdr3_nt: TGTGCCAGCAGTGAATTAACTGCGGGGCAAGGATGGGCAGATACGCAGTATTTT
cdr3_aa: CASSELTAGQGWADTQYF

v_call: TRBV5-1
d_call: TRBD2
clone_size: NA
j_call: TRBJ2-3
cdr3_nt: TGCGCCAGCAGCTTGGAGCCTAGCGGGGGCACAGATACGCAGTATTTT
cdr3_aa: CASSLEPSGGTDTQYF

v_call: TRBV7-3
d_call: NA
clone_size: few
j_call: TRBJ1-1
cdr3_nt: TGTGCCAGCAGCTTAAGGGGGGATCGCACTGAAGCTTTCTTT
cdr3_aa: CASSLRGDRTEAFF

v_call: TRBV4-2
d_call: TRBD2
clone_size: NA
j_call: TRBJ2-3
cdr3_nt: TGTGCCAGCAGCCAAGATGAGGCTAGCGGGAGCACAGATACGCAGTATTTT
cdr3_aa: CASSQDEASGSTDTQYF

v_call: TRBV13
d_call: TRBD2
clone_size: few
j_call: TRBJ2-5
cdr3_nt: TGTGCCAGCAGCGCGGGACTAGCGGGGGGGGAGACCCAGTACTTC
cdr3_aa: CASSAGLAGGETQYF

v_call: TRBV20-1
d_call: NA
clone_size: NA
j_call: TRBJ2-1
cdr3_nt: TGCAGTCCGTATCCCGATGAGCAGTTCTTC
cdr3_aa: CSPYPDEQFF

v_call: TRBV11-2
d_call: TRBD1
clone_size: NA
j_call: TRBJ1-2
cdr3_nt: TGTGCCAGCAGCCGGAATACAGGGGGCGGGGGCTACACCTTC
cdr3_aa: CASSRNTGGGGYTF

v_call: TRBV5-1
d_call: TRBD1
clone_size: few
j_call: TRBJ2-7
cdr3_nt: TGCGCCAGCAGCCCAGGACAGGCCCCCGAGCAGTACTTC
cdr3_aa: CASSPGQAPEQYF

v_call: TRBV7-6
d_call: NA
clone_size: NA
j_call: TRBJ2-5
cdr3_nt: TGTGCCAGCAGCTTAGCGGAGGGGGGGCCTCAAGAGACCCAGTACTTC
cdr3_aa: CASSLAEGGPQETQYF

v_call: TRBV6-5
d_call: NA
clone_size: few
j_call: TRBJ2-2
cdr3_nt: TGTGCCAGCAGTTATGAAGGGGTTTTCGACACCGGGGAGCTGTTTTTT
cdr3_aa: CASSYEGVFDTGELFF

v_call: TRBV7-2
d_call: TRBD1
clone_size: NA
j_call: TRBJ1-4
cdr3_nt: TGTGCCAGCAGTTTAACCGGGACAGCAACTAATGAAAAACTGTTTTTT
cdr3_aa: CASSLTGTATNEKLFF

v_call: TRBV6-1
d_call: NA
clone_size: few
j_call: TRBJ1-5
cdr3_nt: TGTGCCAGCAGTACACAGGGTAATCAGCCCCAGCATTTT
cdr3_aa: CASSTQGNQPQHF

v_call: TRBV5-1
d_call: TRBD2
clone_size: NA
j_call: TRBJ2-7
cdr3_nt: TGCGCCAGCAGCTCCGGACTAGCGAGGGTGGAAAAGGCAGAGCAGTACTTC
cdr3_aa: CASSSGLARVEKAEQYF

v_call: TRBV28
d_call: TRBD1
clone_size: NA
j_call: TRBJ2-3
cdr3_nt: TGTGCCAGCAGCCTCTACAGGGGTGCAGATACGCAGTATTTT
cdr3_aa: CASSLYRGADTQYF

v_call: TRBV7-8
d_call: TRBD1
clone_size: medium-sized
j_call: TRBJ2-7
cdr3_nt: TGTGCCAGCAGCCTCTCCGACAGGGTAGCATCCTACGAGCAGTACTTC
cdr3_aa: CASSLSDRVASYEQYF

v_call: TRBV14
d_call: TRBD1
clone_size: NA
j_call: TRBJ1-5
cdr3_nt: TGTGCCAGCAGCCCCCGACAGGGGGCCCCTCATAGCTGCAATCAGCCCCAGCATTTT
cdr3_aa: CASSPRQGAPHSCNQPQHF

v_call: TRBV2
d_call: TRBD2
clone_size: NA
j_call: TRBJ2-3
cdr3_nt: TGTGCCAGCAGTGAAGGGGCGGGGGGCCTCACAGATACGCAGTATTTT
cdr3_aa: CASSEGAGGLTDTQYF

v_call: TRBV5-1
d_call: NA
clone_size: NA
j_call: TRBJ2-3
cdr3_nt: TGCGCCAGCAGATGGACGGGATCCAACACAGATACGCAGTATTTT
cdr3_aa: CASRWTGSNTDTQYF

v_call: TRBV4-1
d_call: NA
clone_size: NA
j_call: TRBJ1-1
cdr3_nt: TGCGCCAGCAGCCAAAGGCAGGGGTACACTGAAGCTTTCTTT
cdr3_aa: CASSQRQGYTEAFF

v_call: TRBV7-2
d_call: TRBD1
clone_size: NA
j_call: TRBJ1-2
cdr3_nt: TGTGCCAGCAGCTTCGACAGGGGGAACTATGGCTACACCTTC
cdr3_aa: CASSFDRGNYGYTF

v_call: TRBV4-2
d_call: NA
clone_size: NA
j_call: TRBJ1-1
cdr3_nt: TGTGCCAGCAGCCCCCGCCGGGACATGAACACTGAAGCTTTCTTT
cdr3_aa: CASSPRRDMNTEAFF

v_call: TRBV7-2
d_call: TRBD1
clone_size: NA
j_call: TRBJ1-1
cdr3_nt: TGTGCCAGCAGACAGGGGGGGGCCACTGAAGCTTTCTTT
cdr3_aa: CASRQGGATEAFF